This TCR beta chain was recovered during a study of blood T cell repertoires in COVID-19. Study information: The United States, Italy and Spain provided the acute and convalescent COVID-19 samples. T cells, B-cell-depleted T cells, or PBMCs provided the cDNA or gDNA that served as material.

In the authors' methods: Estimation of nucleated cell counts was performed using reference gene primer amplification. The table came from immunoSEQ multiplex PCR; TCRdb's copy has only in-frame clones and leaves some out. V and J calls plus clone size are reproduced from that table; the DNA served to infer D and trimming. The sample has around 120,000 clones; less than 80% are singletons. Germline CDR1 SGHTS, CDR2 YDEGEE. The CDR3 spans 13 residues. After removal of 7 bases from V and 5 bases from J, the junction contained 7 bases not matched to a gene. Material: peripheral blood. This TCR was recovered from a man aged 65 to 85 with active or convalescent COVID-19. The rearrangement uses TRBV5-8 and TRBJ1-1, with TRBD1 matching 8 bases. The CDR3, as DNA: TGTGCCAGCGGATGGACAGGGCGGACTGAAGCTTTCTTT. It translates to CASGWTGRTEAFF.